The rows below give T cell receptor beta chains drawn from one sample of a study of beta chain features in type 1 diabetes. Method: immunoSEQ multiplex PCR; TCRdb's copy keeps in-frame clones and lacks some. The sample includes 350,000 or so clones, 20% seen only once; the top ten take around 0.04%. The specimen sequenced was naive CD4+ T cells from blood. These receptors originate from a young woman in good health. The CDR3 runs from the conserved cysteine through the conserved F or W. The D gene is left open where the match is weak. Where a row states a size, it is once, few, many or the class of an expanded clone; other rows omit it.

v_call	j_call	clone_size	d_call	cdr3_nt	cdr3_aa
TRBV2	TRBJ2-7	few	-	TGTGCCAGCAGCCCGGGAGAGACTTACGAGCAGTACTTC	CASSPGETYEQYF
TRBV30	TRBJ1-4	-	-	TGTGCCTGGAGTGTAGGGTCTTACAGGAATGAAAAACTGTTTTTT	CAWSVGSYRNEKLFF
TRBV5-1	TRBJ2-1	-	-	TGCGCCAGCAGCGCCGGGATCAATACGCAGTTCTTC	CASSAGINTQFF
TRBV18	TRBJ1-1	few	-	TGTGCCAGCTCCAACCAACAGGGCTTGGCTGAAGCTTTCTTT	CASSNQQGLAEAFF
TRBV4-3	TRBJ2-3	-	-	TGCGCCAGCAGCCAAGGTCGCGGATCGCAGTATTTT	CASSQGRGSQYF
TRBV18	TRBJ1-6	few	-	TGTGCCAGCTCACCAGACGGGAATTCACCCCTCCACTTT	CASSPDGNSPLHF
TRBV7-2	TRBJ1-4	few	-	TGTGCCAGCAGCTTAGACCGGGGGAATGAAAAACTGTTTTTT	CASSLDRGNEKLFF
TRBV2	TRBJ2-1	few	-	TGTGCCAGCAGTGGGGACAAGGCTGGTGAGCAGTTCTTC	CASSGDKAGEQFF
TRBV6-5	TRBJ2-7	few	-	TGTGCCAGCAGCCCCTTGGGGCCGGCCAGGCAGTACTTC	CASSPLGPARQYF
TRBV5-1	TRBJ2-1	few	-	TGCGCCAGCAGCTTGGGTCAAACCTACAATGAGCAGTTCTTC	CASSLGQTYNEQFF
TRBV5-1	TRBJ2-7	few	-	TGCGCCAGCAGCCGCGCCTACGAGCAGTACTTC	CASSRAYEQYF
TRBV30	TRBJ1-1	few	TRBD1	TGTGCCTGGACCCCGGGACAGGCGAACACTGAAGCTTTCTTT	CAWTPGQANTEAFF
TRBV18	TRBJ2-7	few	TRBD1	TGTGCCAGCTCCCCGGCCGGGACAGGGCCGTTAGAGCAGTACTTC	CASSPAGTGPLEQYF
TRBV6-5	TRBJ2-7	few	-	TGTGCCAGCAGTCGGACAGACCTTACTTCCTACGAGCAGTACTTC	CASSRTDLTSYEQYF
TRBV27	TRBJ1-2	-	-	TGTGCCAGCAGTCCGGACAGAGGATATGGCTACACCTTC	CASSPDRGYGYTF
TRBV23-1	TRBJ2-2	few	TRBD2	TGCGCCAGCAGTCAACCTAGCGGGACCCTAAACACCGGGGAGCTGTTTTTT	CASSQPSGTLNTGELFF
TRBV5-6	TRBJ2-7	few	-	TGTGCCTCTTATCGTCGGGGAGAAGACTACGAGCAGTACTTC	CASYRRGEDYEQYF
TRBV5-4	TRBJ2-3	-	TRBD2	TGTGCCAGCAGCCAACTAGCGGGAGGCTTTGCAGATACGCAGTATTTT	CASSQLAGGFADTQYF
TRBV6-5	TRBJ1-6	-	-	TGTGCCAGCAGCGAACAGGATTCACCCCTCCACTTT	CASSEQDSPLHF
TRBV5-4	TRBJ2-3	-	-	TGTGCCAGCAGCCCCCGAGGGGGGGAAATTCCGGCAGATACGCAGTATTTT	CASSPRGGEIPADTQYF
TRBV19	TRBJ1-2	few	-	TGTGCCAGTAGTATAGTCCCCGGCGGCGGCTACACCTTC	CASSIVPGGGYTF
TRBV6-6	TRBJ1-5	-	-	TGTGCCAGCAGCCCTGGACAGACGGGCCAGCCCCAGCATTTT	CASSPGQTGQPQHF
TRBV7-2	TRBJ1-4	-	TRBD1	TGTGCCAGCAGCCTGGGACAGACAACTAATGAAAAACTGTTTTTT	CASSLGQTTNEKLFF
TRBV19	TRBJ1-2	-	TRBD1	TGTGCCAGTAGTGGGCCGACAGGGATGCGTGACTATGGCTACACCTTC	CASSGPTGMRDYGYTF
TRBV29-1	TRBJ2-1	-	-	TGCAGCGTTCCGCGACAGGAGATCTACAATGAGCAGTTCTTC	CSVPRQEIYNEQFF
TRBV14	TRBJ2-7	few	TRBD2	TGTGCCAGCAGCCGGACTAGCGGGGCGACCTACGAGCAGTACTTC	CASSRTSGATYEQYF